What follows describes a single T cell receptor (beta chain). The antigen is unknown. No infections or other immune events were documented during collection. The entry originates in a study of identifying expanded T cells in peripheral blood. The study, taken as a whole, reports: About 1.2 clones differed between technical replicates, versus about 15 and 19 over time. Across healthy donors, higher total template counts meant significantly greater roughly 2-week count variance.

Trimming at V came to 4 bases and at J to 2 bases, leaving 7 bases not matched to a gene. Per the germline V gene, CDR1 is MNHEY and CDR2 is SVGAGI. The CDR3 runs 15 residues. TCRdb keeps only in-frame clones here, not all; method: immunoSEQ multiplex PCR. The sample yields roughly 56,000 clones, approximately 80% seen once. The chain joins TRBV6-5 to TRBJ1-2; 7 positions agree with TRBD1. This sequence was found in a person aged 18 to 69 in good health. The sample was blood. CDR3 region: CASSSTDRMNYGYTF. The DNA of the CDR3 is TGTGCCAGCAGTTCCACGGACAGGATGAACTATGGCTACACCTTC.